In its sample, the clone carrying this TCR beta chain was seen a few times. The junction and the germline gene differ at one end; a read error may be behind it. This sample is drawn from a study of blood T cells in healthy people across ages. Germline values: CDR1 MNHEY, CDR2 SVGAGI. The CDR3 runs to 15 residues. The second PCR ran about 6 to 12 cycles with a sample-barcoded 5' primer and J-beta primers. TCRdb processed the 5' RACE reads anew with MiXCR; each CDR3 protein has one entry. This sample has over 600,000 distinct CDR3 sequences; 20% to 25% occur once, and the top ten carry about 3.6%. The chain joins TRBV6-5 to TRBJ2-4; the match to TRBD1 covers 8 bases. Sequencing used blood. The sequence derives from a man between 70 and 80 years old in good health. For the CDR3, the DNA is TGTGCCAGCAAGGACAGGGTTCTAGCCAAAAGCATTCAGTACTTC. This encodes CASKDRVLAKSIQYF.